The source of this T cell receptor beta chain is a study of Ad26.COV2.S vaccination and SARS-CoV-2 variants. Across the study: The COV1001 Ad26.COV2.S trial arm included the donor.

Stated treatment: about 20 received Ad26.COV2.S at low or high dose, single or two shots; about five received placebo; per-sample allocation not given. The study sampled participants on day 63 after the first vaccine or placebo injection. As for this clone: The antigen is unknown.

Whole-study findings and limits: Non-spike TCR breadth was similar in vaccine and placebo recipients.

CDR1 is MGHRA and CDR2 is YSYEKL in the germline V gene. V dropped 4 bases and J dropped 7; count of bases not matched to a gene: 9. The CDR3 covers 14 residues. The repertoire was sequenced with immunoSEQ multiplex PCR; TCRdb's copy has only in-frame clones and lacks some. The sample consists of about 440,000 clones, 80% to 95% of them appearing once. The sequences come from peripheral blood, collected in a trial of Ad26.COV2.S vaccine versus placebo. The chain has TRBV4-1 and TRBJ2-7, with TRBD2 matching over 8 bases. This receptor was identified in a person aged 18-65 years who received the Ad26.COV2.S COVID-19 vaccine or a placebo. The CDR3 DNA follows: TGCGCCAGCAGCCCCCCAGCGGGAGCTTGGGAGCAGTACTTC. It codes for CASSPPAGAWEQYF.